These 28 T cell receptor beta chains share one sample of origin, sequenced in a study of blood T cell repertoires in COVID-19 (dated by TCRdb to the early 2020s). The protocol used for the library was the immunoSEQ multiplex PCR assay. TCRdb re-hosts the immuneACCESS table, in-frame sequences only. Its copies lack some clones; in the studies checked, an unresolved V gene accounts for under half of them, and the cause for the rest is not known. In this sample the table shows some 150,000 clones, around 85% of which occur a single time. The ten most abundant clones make up about 3.2% of the sample. The sequenced material came from peripheral blood. These receptors all come from a middle-aged woman with active or convalescent COVID-19.

This clone has just one count. The chain recombines TRBV12-3 or TRBV12-4 with TRBJ1-2, with D possibly TRBD1 on 5 matching bases. Trimming removed 3 bases at V and 2 bases at J, with 7 bases between. The length of the CDR3 is 13 residues. The CDR3 sequence is CASSLDKNYGYTF. DNA of the CDR3: TGTGCCAGCAGTTTGGACAAAAACTATGGCTACACCTTC.

The chain uses TRBV6-5 and TRBJ1-1, with TRBD1 matching over 8 bases. The CDR3 covers 13 residues. V shed 9 bases, J shed 4 bases, and the junction held 7 bases outside the gene matches. The germline V gene encodes CDR1 MNHEY and CDR2 SVGAGI. The CDR3 spells CARGNQGATEAFF. DNA of the CDR3: TGTGCCAGGGGGAACCAGGGGGCCACTGAAGCTTTCTTT.

DNA of the CDR3: TGTGCCACCACTTACCCCGAGGGTGTGACCCAGTACTTC. Translating gives CATTYPEGVTQYF. The rearrangement joins TRBV6-1 to TRBJ2-5; perhaps TRBD2 as D (5 bases). This CDR3 spans 13 amino acids. The V gene lost 10 bases and the J gene lost 7 bases, with 19 bases spanning the gap. Germline V gene data show CDR1 as MNHNS and CDR2 as SASEGT.

V gene TRBV27 combines with J gene TRBJ1-1; tentatively, D is TRBD1 (5 bases). V lost 7 bases and J 4 bases, leaving 19 bases between the germline ends. The CDR3 has 15 amino acids. Germline CDR1 reads MNHEY; CDR2 reads SMNVEV (reference sequence). The CDR3 DNA follows: TGTGCCAGCACCCGTCGTGGGGGGTTTGGCACTGAAGCTTTCTTT. It is translated as CASTRRGGFGTEAFF.

The chain has TRBV28 and TRBJ1-5; TRBD1 matches 7 bases. In germline, CDR1 is MDHEN, CDR2 SYDVKM. With 7 bases clipped from V and 1 base from J, the junction kept 10 bases outside the gene matches. The CDR3 has 16 residues. The CDR3: CASTTGGQRSNQPQHF. Here the CDR3 DNA reads TGTGCCAGCACGACCGGGGGACAGAGAAGCAATCAGCCCCAGCATTTT. Using reference TRBV28 and TRBJ1-5 for the parts outside the CDR3, the full variable domain is DVKVTQSSRYLVKRTGEKVFLECVQDMDHENMFWYRQDPGLGLRLIYFSYDVKMKEKGDIPEGYSVSREKKERFSLILESASTNQTSMYLCASTTGGQRSNQPQHFGDGTRLSIL.

V gene TRBV12-1 combines with J gene TRBJ2-6; the table's D gene call, TRBD1, was not cross checked with the DNA. TRBV12-1 constitutes a pseudogene. This CDR3 is built from 16 residues. The CDR3 loop reads CASSSQGAEGANVLTF. The CDR3, as DNA: TGTGCCAGCAGCTCACAGGGGGCGGAAGGGGCCAACGTCCTGACTTTC.

The V and J genes are TRBV7-2 and TRBJ2-5, with TRBD2 matching over 9 bases. The germline CDR1 and CDR2 sequences are SGHTA and FQGNSA. The J segment lost 5 bases and the V segment lost 5 bases, leaving 6 bases of the junction unmatched. The CDR3 has 14 residues. The CDR3 DNA follows: TGTGCCAGCAGCCCTCGGACTAGCGAGGAGACCCAGTACTTC. Translation gives CASSPRTSEETQYF.

The chain recombines TRBV6-6 with TRBJ2-7; 9 bases fit TRBD1. Germline trimming cut 5 bases from V and 3 bases from J; bases unmatched to any gene: 20. Germline assignment: CDR1 MNHNY and CDR2 SVGAGI (reference sequence). The CDR3 is made up of 19 amino acids. The CDR3 nucleotides are TGTGCCAGCAGTCCCCCGGAGGGGTTAACAGGGGGCGGTTTCTACGAGCAGTACTTC. Translation: CASSPPEGLTGGGFYEQYF.

The gene calls are TRBV10-1 and TRBJ2-5, with 7 bases identical to TRBD1. The CDR3 loop spans 12 amino acids. Germline CDR1 and CDR2: WNHNN and SYGVQD (reference sequence). Trimming at V came to 10 bases and at J to 2 bases, leaving 4 bases not matched to a gene. The chain's CDR3 is CATGTEQETQYF. For the CDR3, the DNA is TGCGCCACCGGGACAGAACAAGAGACCCAGTACTTC.

This clone was seen only once. V usage is TRBV6-2 or TRBV6-3 and J usage is TRBJ1-5, with D possibly being TRBD1 (5 bases). Germline V gives CDR1 MNHEY, CDR2 SVGEGT. Trimming took 4 bases from V and 5 from J, leaving 9 bases between them. This CDR3 is built from 13 residues. For the CDR3, the DNA is TGTGCCAGCAGTTCTTGGGGGGATCAGCCCCAGCATTTT. Its protein product is CASSSWGDQPQHF.

Ten or more counts support this clone. The V gene is TRBV7-6, the J gene TRBJ1-1; 7 bases are shared with TRBD1. There are 16 residues in the CDR3. V lost 5 bases, J lost 6 bases, and 15 bases stayed unmatched. Germline CDR1 SGHVS, CDR2 FNYEAQ. The chain's CDR3 is CASSAQPQGTSAEAFF. CDR3 DNA: TGTGCCAGCAGCGCCCAACCACAGGGGACGTCGGCTGAAGCTTTCTTT.

The CDR3 here is CASSFRGEGLTQYF. In DNA form, the CDR3 reads TGTGCCAGCAGTTTCCGGGGGGAGGGCCTAACGCAGTATTTT. The rearrangement links TRBV27 to TRBJ2-3; 7 bases are shared with TRBD2. Germline CDR1 is MNHEY and CDR2 is SMNVEV (reference sequence). CDR3 length: 14 amino acids. V trimming: 3 bases; J trimming: 9 bases; junction bases outside the gene matches: 9.

The CDR3 nucleotides are TGCAGTGCGTCATCAGGGGGCTACACCTTC. Protein: CSASSGGYTF. V gene TRBV20-1 combines with J gene TRBJ1-2; TRBD1 is a possible D gene (5 bases). Trimming removed 6 bases at V and 8 bases at J, with 10 bases between. Germline V lookup: CDR1 DFQATT, CDR2 SNEGSKA (reference sequence). The length of the CDR3 is 10 residues.

This chain links TRBV4-1 with TRBJ2-1, with TRBD1 matching over 8 bases. This CDR3 comprises 13 residues. Trimming took 6 bases from V and 12 from J; bases not matched to a gene: 10. Germline V gives CDR1 MGHRA, CDR2 YSYEKL. This chain's CDR3 is CASRLTGEGTQFF. As DNA, the CDR3 is TGCGCCAGCAGGTTGACAGGGGAAGGTACGCAGTTCTTC.

The chain has TRBV28 and TRBJ1-1, with a tentative D call TRBD1 (5 bases). CDR1 and CDR2 from the germline V gene are MDHEN and SYDVKM. The germline V and J ends were trimmed by 2 bases and 1 base, with 5 bases remaining between them. The length of the CDR3 is 13 residues. In DNA form, the CDR3 reads TGTGCCAGCAGTTTAGGACAGAACACTGAAGCTTTCTTT. It specifies CASSLGQNTEAFF.

The chain has TRBV5-1 and TRBJ2-7; D is undetermined. This CDR3 has 13 residues. The germline gives CDR1 SGHRS, CDR2 YFSETQ. Trimming shortened V by 7 bases and J by 0 bases, and 11 bases separated the two germline ends. The CDR3 spells CASAPGASYEQYF. In nucleotides, the CDR3 is TGCGCCAGCGCCCCAGGTGCCTCCTACGAGCAGTACTTC.

V is TRBV5-4 and J is TRBJ1-4; TRBD1 agrees at 7 bases. This CDR3 region has 19 residues. Trimming at V came to 0 bases and at J to 0 bases, leaving 11 bases not matched to a gene. Germline V CDR1 and CDR2: SGHNT, YYREEE (reference sequence). CDR3 sequence (DNA): TGTGCCAGCAGCTTGGCGCAAGGGGGCCGGGAACCAACTAATGAAAAACTGTTTTTT. This sequence encodes CASSLAQGGREPTNEKLFF. The full variable domain, with the rest looked up from reference TRBV5-4 and TRBJ1-4, is ETGVTQSPTHLIKTRGQQVTLRCSSQSGHNTVSWYQQALGQGPQFIFQYYREEENGRGNFPPRFSGLQFPNYSSELNVNALELDDSALYLCASSLAQGGREPTNEKLFFGSGTQLSVL.

This rearrangement joins TRBV19 to TRBJ1-6; D call uncertain. Looked up from germline, CDR1 is LNHDA and CDR2 is SQIVND (reference sequence). This CDR3 region has 17 residues. V was clipped by 6 bases and J by 13 bases, with 28 bases between them. CDR3 sequence reads: CASSSNARTEGSNPLHF. DNA for the CDR3: TGTGCCAGTAGCTCCAATGCCCGGACGGAGGGTTCTAATCCCCTCCACTTT.

This clone was counted only a few times. The rearrangement links TRBV2 to TRBJ1-2; D is unresolved. Deletions cut 2 bases from V and 4 bases from J, with 11 bases between. Germline loops: CDR1 SNHLY, CDR2 FYNNEI. The CDR3 loop spans 14 amino acids. The CDR3 nucleotides read TGTGCCAGCAGTGAAATAAATCTATCCTATGGCTACACCTTC. Amino acid sequence: CASSEINLSYGYTF. The complete variable domain, with remaining parts taken from reference TRBV2 and TRBJ1-2, reads EPEVTQTPSHQVTQMGQEVILRCVPISNHLYFYWYRQILGQKVEFLVSFYNNEISEKSEIFDDQFSVERPDGSNFTLKIRSTKLEDSAMYFCASSEINLSYGYTFGSGTRLTVV.

The rearrangement joins TRBV28 to TRBJ2-3, with 11 bases lining up with TRBD2. Germline-derived CDR1 and CDR2 are MDHEN and SYDVKM. This CDR3 is 14 amino acids long. V lost 7 bases, J lost 1 base, and 1 base stayed unmatched. The CDR3 loop is CASTLAGGTDTQYF. The CDR3 bases are TGTGCCAGCACACTAGCGGGAGGCACAGATACGCAGTATTTT.

To note about this clone: Other DNA sequences in the sample encode the same CDR3. CDR3 residues: CASSLGANTEAFF. The CDR3 coding sequence is TGTGCCAGCAGTTTGGGGGCCAACACTGAAGCTTTCTTT. J is TRBJ1-1 and V is TRBV12-3 or TRBV12-4, with D tentatively TRBD1 (6 bases). This CDR3 is 13 amino acids long. The V end lost 3 bases, the J end lost 2 bases, and 7 bases lay between the germline ends.

The chain combines TRBV2 with TRBJ1-3, with D possibly matching TRBD1 (5 bases). This CDR3 is 13 amino acids long. V lost 7 bases and J 3 bases, leaving 10 bases between the germline ends. Germline V lookup: CDR1 SNHLY, CDR2 FYNNEI. The CDR3, as DNA: TGTGCCAGCAAGGCCAGGGATGGAAACACCATATATTTT. This codes for CASKARDGNTIYF.

The CDR3 reads CASSRGTETNYGYTF. The CDR3 nucleotides are TGTGCCAGCAGCCGCGGGACCGAGACTAACTATGGCTACACCTTC. The chain links TRBV3-1 (or the pseudogene TRBV3-2) to TRBJ1-2; tentatively, D is TRBD1 (5 bases). CDR1 and CDR2 (germline): LGHDT, YNNKEL (reference sequence). V shed 4 bases and J shed 0 bases, with 12 bases lying between them. The CDR3 is made up of 15 amino acids.

J is TRBJ1-2 and V is TRBV28; D may be TRBD1 (5 bases). CDR3 length: 14 residues. CDR1 MDHEN and CDR2 SYDVKM come from the germline V gene. The ends were cut back, 2 bases at V and 8 bases at J, with 15 bases in the middle. In nucleotides, the CDR3 is TGTGCCAGCAGTTTAAGGCGGGGCGCGTGGGGCTACACCTTC. It is translated as CASSLRRGAWGYTF.

The CDR3 here is CATSRGQGQVTDTQYF. The CDR3 DNA reads TGTGCCACCAGTAGAGGACAGGGGCAGGTCACAGATACGCAGTATTTT. The V call is TRBV24-1, the J call TRBJ2-3; 9 bases map to TRBD1. The CDR3 covers 16 residues. Looked up from germline, CDR1 is KGHDR and CDR2 is SFDVKD. Trimming cost V 6 bases and J 2 bases; bases outside gene matches: 8.

The chain has TRBV6-5 and TRBJ1-1, with TRBD1 identical over 8 bases. Trimming cost V 5 bases and J 1 base; bases outside gene matches: 6. Looked up from germline, CDR1 is MNHEY and CDR2 is SVGAGI. CDR3 length equals 15 residues. The CDR3 DNA reads as TGTGCCAGCAGTACTCGAGACAGGGGGAACACTGAAGCTTTCTTT. Its protein product is CASSTRDRGNTEAFF.

The chain is built from TRBV7-2 and TRBJ2-1; 10 bases line up with TRBD1. The germline V gene encodes CDR1 SGHTA and CDR2 FQGNSA. Trimming at V came to 2 bases and at J to 4 bases, leaving 2 bases not matched to a gene. There are 15 residues in the CDR3. CDR3 nucleotides: TGTGCCAGCAGCTTAAGGACAGGGGGTTACAATGAGCAGTTCTTC. This translates into CASSLRTGGYNEQFF.

This clone was counted only a few times. The chain joins TRBV21-1 to TRBJ1-5; TRBD1 was called by the table and not checked on the DNA. TRBV21-1 is flagged as a pseudogene. The CDR3 has 13 residues. This CDR3 reads CASLWTAFRPQHF. CDR3 sequence (DNA): TGTGCCAGCCTCTGGACAGCATTTAGGCCCCAGCATTTT.